Listed below are T cell receptor beta chains from one sample, sequenced in a study of cytomegalovirus exposure and HLA in healthy donors. Profiling relied on immunoSEQ multiplex PCR, and the TCRdb table lists in-frame clones only, not all of them. This sample has 220,000 or so clones, with roughly 70% found just once. Sequencing was performed on PBMCs. These receptor sequences come from a woman in her twenties or thirties in good health and CMV-seronegative. Both conserved end residues are part of each CDR3. The D gene is left open where the match is weak. Expanded clones are given a class, and other clones once, few, many or no size at all.

CDR3: CASSLVLGLATDTQYF; DNA: TGTGCCAGCAGCTTGGTTTTAGGACTAGCTACAGATACGCAGTATTTT; D: TRBD2; V: TRBV5-4; J: TRBJ2-3; size: -
CDR3: CAIAPGTGTYEQYF; DNA: TGTGCTATAGCGCCGGGGACAGGGACCTACGAGCAGTACTTC; D: TRBD1; V: TRBV7-9; J: TRBJ2-7; size: -
CDR3: CASKKGHGGETQYF; DNA: TGTGCCAGCAAAAAAGGACACGGTGGCGAGACCCAGTACTTC; D: -; V: TRBV6-1; J: TRBJ2-5; size: -
CDR3: CASSLEAVGGAGANVLTF; DNA: TGCGCCAGCAGCTTGGAAGCGGTAGGGGGTGCTGGGGCCAACGTCCTGACTTTC; D: -; V: TRBV5-1; J: TRBJ2-6; size: -
CDR3: CASSRAQGYEQYF; DNA: TGTGCCAGTAGTCGAGCGCAGGGATACGAGCAGTACTTC; D: -; V: TRBV19; J: TRBJ2-7; size: -
CDR3: CDWSVAGAGELFF; DNA: TGTGACTGGAGTGTCGCGGGCGCCGGGGAGCTGTTTTTT; D: -; V: TRBV30; J: TRBJ2-2; size: -
CDR3: CAIRTSSHNEQFF; DNA: TGTGCCATCAGGACTAGTTCCCACAATGAGCAGTTCTTC; D: -; V: TRBV10-3; J: TRBJ2-1; size: -
CDR3: CAWSVLEVGEQYF; DNA: TGTGCCTGGAGTGTACTAGAGGTAGGCGAGCAGTACTTC; D: -; V: TRBV30; J: TRBJ2-7; size: few
CDR3: CACRPGGKNEQFF; DNA: TGTGCCTGCCGACCGGGGGGGAAGAATGAGCAGTTCTTC; D: TRBD2; V: TRBV30; J: TRBJ2-1; size: -
CDR3: CASSISGNEQYF; DNA: TGTGCCAGTAGTATCTCCGGGAACGAGCAGTACTTC; D: -; V: TRBV19; J: TRBJ2-7; size: -
CDR3: CASYRTRDGGELFF; DNA: TGTGCCAGCTATAGGACTAGGGATGGCGGGGAGCTGTTTTTT; D: TRBD2; V: TRBV2; J: TRBJ2-2; size: -
CDR3: CASSGHRDEKLFF; DNA: TGTGCCAGCAGCGGTCACAGAGATGAAAAACTGTTTTTT; D: -; V: TRBV6-1; J: TRBJ1-4; size: -
CDR3: CASSPLGPGQNTDTQYF; DNA: TGTGCCAGCTCACCACTAGGTCCGGGACAGAACACAGATACGCAGTATTTT; D: TRBD1; V: TRBV18; J: TRBJ2-3; size: -
CDR3: CASSEGQGHTEAFF; DNA: TGTGCCAGCAGCGAGGGACAGGGTCACACTGAAGCTTTCTTT; D: TRBD1; V: TRBV6-6; J: TRBJ1-1; size: -
CDR3: CASSFSADTQYF; DNA: TGTGCCAGCAGTTTTAGCGCAGATACGCAGTATTTT; D: -; V: TRBV27; J: TRBJ2-3; size: -
CDR3: CASSEAVPHHF; DNA: TGTGCCAGCAGTGAAGCGGTGCCACATCACTTC; D: -; V: TRBV6-1; J: TRBJ2-7; size: -
CDR3: CASSLLQGAFNEQFF; DNA: TGTGCCAGCAGCTTACTACAGGGGGCCTTCAATGAGCAGTTCTTC; D: TRBD1; V: TRBV11-2; J: TRBJ2-1; size: -
CDR3: CASRKSGGSDGYTF; DNA: TGTGCCAGCCGCAAGTCGGGGGGTTCGGATGGCTACACCTTC; D: -; V: TRBV11-3; J: TRBJ1-2; size: -
CDR3: CATDAGPSSGNTIYF; DNA: TGTGCCACCGACGCGGGCCCGAGCTCTGGAAACACCATATATTTT; D: -; V: TRBV15; J: TRBJ1-3; size: -
CDR3: CAWRPETGGGGSPLHF; DNA: TGTGCCTGGCGGCCCGAAACGGGGGGCGGAGGCTCACCCCTCCACTTT; D: -; V: TRBV30; J: TRBJ1-6; size: -
CDR3: CASSLWRGLSNNEQFF; DNA: TGTGCCAGCAGCTTGTGGCGGGGGTTATCCAACAATGAGCAGTTCTTC; D: TRBD2; V: TRBV5-6; J: TRBJ2-1; size: -
CDR3: CASSEYFVGPDYGYTF; DNA: TGTGCCAGCAGTGAATATTTCGTTGGGCCCGACTATGGCTACACCTTC; D: -; V: TRBV25-1; J: TRBJ1-2; size: few